Below, 4 T cell receptor beta chains from the same sample are listed, as sequenced in a study of OX40 agonist ivuxolimab in advanced cancers. Generated by immunoSEQ multiplex PCR, the TCRdb table keeps only in-frame clones and is missing some. The repertoire holds fewer than 80,000 clones, with more than 80% as singletons. Sequencing was performed on CD4+ or CD8+ T cells sorted from blood, taken in a trial of the OX40 agonist ivuxolimab. All receptors derive from an adult with an advanced solid tumor such as melanoma, head and neck, liver or kidney cancer.

The V gene is TRBV30, the J gene TRBJ1-5; no definite D call. Trimming stripped 0 bases from V and 6 bases from J, with 6 bases between. The CDR3 runs to 12 residues. Germline assignment: CDR1 GTSNPN and CDR2 SVGIG (reference sequence). The CDR3 sequence is CAWSVLRQPQHF. For the CDR3, the DNA is TGTGCCTGGAGTGTATTACGTCAGCCCCAGCATTTT. Looking up the rest from reference TRBV30 and TRBJ1-5 gives the full variable domain: SQTIHQWPATLVQPVGSPLSLECTVEGTSNPNLYWYRQAAGRGLQLLFYSVGIGQISSEVPQNLSASRPQDRQFILSSKKLLLSDSGFYLCAWSVLRQPQHFGDGTRLSIL.

V usage is TRBV5-4 and J usage is TRBJ2-4; 7 bases agree with TRBD2. Germline CDR1 SGHNT, CDR2 YYREEE (reference sequence). The CDR3 is made up of 14 amino acids. V was clipped by 2 bases and J by 8 bases; unmatched bases: 7. The chain's CDR3 is CASSFEGREDIQYF. The CDR3 coding sequence is TGTGCCAGCAGCTTCGAAGGGAGGGAGGACATTCAGTACTTC. The variable domain in full, with the rest retrieved from reference TRBV5-4 and TRBJ2-4, is ETGVTQSPTHLIKTRGQQVTLRCSSQSGHNTVSWYQQALGQGPQFIFQYYREEENGRGNFPPRFSGLQFPNYSSELNVNALELDDSALYLCASSFEGREDIQYFGAGTRLSVL.

The genes are TRBV28 and TRBJ1-5, with TRBD1 as a possible D gene (6 bases). The ends were cut back, 5 bases at V and 7 bases at J, with 18 bases in the middle. CDR3 length: 15 residues. Germline lookup yields CDR1 MDHEN and CDR2 SYDVKM. In DNA, the CDR3 is TGTGCCAGCAGTGTGAGGCAGGGAGGGGGACAGCCCCAGCATTTT. Encoded protein: CASSVRQGGGQPQHF.

The CDR3 nucleotides are TGTGCCAGCAGCTTCCCCACCCTTCAGATGGGACACAGGGAACGTGGCTACACCTTC. Translated, it gives CASSFPTLQMGHRERGYTF. This chain links TRBV5-8 with TRBJ1-2, with a weak D call TRBD1 (6 bases). The length of the CDR3 is 19 residues. Trimming took off 2 bases at V and 7 bases at J, with 30 bases between the two ends. Germline V gives CDR1 SGHTS, CDR2 YDEGEE.